The clone carrying this T cell receptor (beta chain) appeared a single time. Its antigen is still unknown. This sample was included in a study of cytomegalovirus exposure and HLA in healthy donors. Researchers ran the PCR with 60 Vbeta and 13 Jbeta primers. TCRdb's table, derived via immunoSEQ multiplex PCR, lists solely in-frame clones and lacks some. The sample has 150,000 or so clones; approximately 70% are singletons. Study-wide findings and caveats: TCR beta chain V- and J-gene trimming was linked, in a later analysis, to a missense variant in DCLRE1C.

V was shortened by 2 bases and J by 4 bases, with 9 bases between the two germline ends. CDR1 is KGHSH, CDR2 LQKENI, per germline. This CDR3 has 15 amino acids. The rearrangement joins TRBV18 to TRBJ2-6, with D unresolved. The sample consisted of PBMCs. The sequence came from a human donor in good health. In DNA form, the CDR3 reads TGTGCCAGCTCACCAGAAACAGCAGGGGCCAACGTCCTGACTTTC. As protein: CASSPETAGANVLTF.